This TCR beta chain emerged from a study of shared clonotypes between healthy human individuals. Study-wide findings and caveats: The study found lower generation probabilities in non-shared clonotypes than in those shared by all four donors. Naive subsets typically showed greater estimated richness than memory subsets.

Assay: immunoSEQ multiplex PCR; the TCRdb copy retains only in-frame clones and omits some. The profile shows around 1.6 million clones, 95% to 99% of them singletons. This CDR3 has 13 residues. The germline V gene encodes CDR1 SSHAT and CDR2 FNYEAQ (reference sequence). Trimming at V came to 5 bases and at J to 4 bases, leaving 5 bases not matched to a gene. Details on this clone: The antigen remains undetermined.

The receptor was derived from a man aged 30 to 45 in good health. Sequenced sample: naive CD4+ T cells sorted from blood. Subset indicated: CD45RA+ positively selected. This rearrangement joins TRBV7-7 to TRBJ2-7, with TRBD1 matching over 7 bases. This CDR3 reads CASSAWTGYEQYF. The CDR3 DNA sequence: TGTGCCAGCAGCGCCTGGACAGGATACGAGCAGTACTTC.